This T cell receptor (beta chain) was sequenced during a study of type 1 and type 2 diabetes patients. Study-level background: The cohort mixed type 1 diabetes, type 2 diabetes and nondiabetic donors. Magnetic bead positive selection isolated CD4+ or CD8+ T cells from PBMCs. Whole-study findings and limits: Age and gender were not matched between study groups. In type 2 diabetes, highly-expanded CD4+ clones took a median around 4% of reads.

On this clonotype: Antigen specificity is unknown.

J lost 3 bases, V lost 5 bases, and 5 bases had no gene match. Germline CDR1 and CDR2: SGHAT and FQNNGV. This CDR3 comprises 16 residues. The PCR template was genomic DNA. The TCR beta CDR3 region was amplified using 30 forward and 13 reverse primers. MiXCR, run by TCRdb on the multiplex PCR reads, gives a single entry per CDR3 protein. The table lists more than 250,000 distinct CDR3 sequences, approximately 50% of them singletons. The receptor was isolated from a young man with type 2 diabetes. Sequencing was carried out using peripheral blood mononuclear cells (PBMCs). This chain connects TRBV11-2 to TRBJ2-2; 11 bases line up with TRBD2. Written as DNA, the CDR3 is TGTGCCAGCAGCCAAGGGACTAGCGGCTACACCGGGGAGCTGTTTTTT. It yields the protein CASSQGTSGYTGELFF.